This passage covers 30 T cell receptor beta chains from one sample sequenced in a study of blood T cell repertoires in COVID-19. Sequencing used immunoSEQ multiplex PCR; TCRdb keeps in-frame clones, though not all of them. The table records 250,000 to 300,000 clones, roughly 86% of them present only once. Material: peripheral blood. The receptors were gathered from a woman between 25 and 40 years old with acute or convalescent COVID-19.

V usage is TRBV7-9 and J usage is TRBJ1-4; D unclear. V dropped 5 bases and J dropped 5 bases, with 6 bases sitting between them. CDR3 length: 12 residues. Looked up from germline, CDR1 is SEHNR and CDR2 is FQNEAQ (reference sequence). The CDR3 loop is CASSLLNEKLFF. The DNA for the CDR3 is TGTGCCAGCAGCCTTTTAAATGAAAAACTGTTTTTT.

The chain combines TRBV7-8 with TRBJ1-2; D uncertain. Germline V gene sequence: CDR1 SGHVS, CDR2 FQNEAQ. The V gene lost 1 base and the J gene lost 4 bases, with 13 bases spanning the gap. The CDR3 is 15 amino acids. The CDR3 region is CASSLGLERPYGYTF. DNA for the CDR3: TGTGCCAGCAGCTTAGGGCTCGAGAGGCCCTATGGCTACACCTTC.

The gene calls are TRBV6-2 or TRBV6-3 and TRBJ2-1; 10 bases are shared with TRBD2. Germline CDR1 and CDR2: MNHEY and SVGEGT. The ends lost 5 bases at V and 4 bases at J; junction bases unmatched: 5. The CDR3 is 15 residues long. The CDR3 reads CASSRAGGVYNEQFF. The CDR3 DNA reads TGTGCCAGCAGTCGAGCGGGAGGGGTATACAATGAGCAGTTCTTC.

The V call is TRBV19, the J call TRBJ1-5; no firm D call. The CDR3 runs to 15 residues. V dropped 1 base and J dropped 1 base, with 8 bases sitting between them. The germline V gene encodes CDR1 LNHDA and CDR2 SQIVND (reference sequence). This CDR3 reads CASSIVVASNQPQHF. The CDR3 DNA reads as TGTGCCAGTAGTATAGTGGTAGCCAGCAATCAGCCCCAGCATTTT.

This clone has just one count. This sequence joins TRBV6-2 or TRBV6-3 and TRBJ2-1; 12 bases are a match to TRBD2. V dropped 3 bases and J dropped 8; count of bases not matched to a gene: 14. Germline V CDR1 and CDR2: MNHEY, SVGEGT. CDR3 length: 18 residues. CDR3 in amino acids: CASSYRLAGGPPRDEQFF. Written as DNA, the CDR3 is TGTGCCAGCAGTTATCGGCTAGCGGGAGGGCCACCACGGGATGAGCAGTTCTTC.

V is TRBV7-2 and J is TRBJ2-3; no clear D. The CDR3 is made up of 14 amino acids. Germline V gene sequence: CDR1 SGHTA, CDR2 FQGNSA. The V end was cut by 5 bases, the J end by 1 base, with 10 bases between. The CDR3 DNA reads as TGTGCCAGCAGCGGTCGATTAGGCACAGATACGCAGTATTTT. This encodes CASSGRLGTDTQYF.

This chain links TRBV4-2 with TRBJ2-2, with 10 bases fitting TRBD2. This CDR3 has 14 amino acids. V lost 1 base to trimming and J lost 7 bases; unmatched junction nucleotides: 0. Germline V gene data show CDR1 as LGHNA and CDR2 as YNFKEQ. The CDR3: CASSQGLAGGELFF. As DNA, the CDR3 is TGTGCCAGCAGCCAAGGACTAGCGGGCGGGGAGCTGTTTTTT.

The V and J genes are TRBV7-2 and TRBJ1-6; D possibly corresponds to TRBD1 (6 bases). The CDR3 totals 14 residues. Trimming took off 5 bases at V and 10 bases at J, with 15 bases between the two ends. Germline values: CDR1 SGHTA, CDR2 FQGNSA. CDR3 in DNA: TGTGCCAGCAGCCCCGTGGGGGCGCAGTCACCCCTCCACTTT. Translated, it gives CASSPVGAQSPLHF. Filled out from reference TRBV7-2 and TRBJ1-6, the complete variable domain reads GAGVSQSPSNKVTEKGKDVELRCDPISGHTALYWYRQSLGQGLEFLIYFQGNSAPDKSGLPSDRFSAERTGGSVSTLTIQRTQQEDSAVYLCASSPVGAQSPLHFGNGTRLTVT.

V usage is TRBV7-9 and J usage is TRBJ1-1; D not resolved. Trimming removed 3 bases at V and 7 bases at J, with 9 bases between. The CDR3 spans 12 residues. From germline, CDR1 is SEHNR and CDR2 FQNEAQ (reference sequence). The CDR3 here is CASSFGRSEAFF. The CDR3 DNA sequence: TGTGCCAGCAGCTTTGGTAGAAGTGAAGCTTTCTTT.

The rearrangement links TRBV9 to TRBJ2-2, with 11 nucleotides matching TRBD2. V was clipped by 0 bases and J by 6 bases; unmatched bases: 4. In germline, CDR1 is SGDLS, CDR2 YYNGEE. The CDR3 spans 16 residues. CDR3 DNA sequence: TGTGCCAGCAGCGTAGCACTAGCGGGAGAGGCCGGGGAGCTGTTTTTT. It codes for CASSVALAGEAGELFF.

In nucleotides, the CDR3 is TGTGCCAGCAGTCCCGGACTAGGCAATGAGCAGTTCTTC. Its protein product is CASSPGLGNEQFF. This chain links TRBV25-1 with TRBJ2-1; 7 nucleotides agree with TRBD2. Germline CDR1 MGHDK, CDR2 SYGVNS. This CDR3 has 13 amino acids. V dropped 5 bases and J dropped 6; count of bases not matched to a gene: 4.

V is TRBV5-1 and J is TRBJ1-3, with D possibly TRBD1 on 6 matching bases. V gave up 1 base and J gave up 3 bases, with 8 bases separating them. The V gene's germline CDR1 is SGHRS and CDR2 YFSETQ. The CDR3 has 14 amino acids. Here the CDR3 reads CASSLTGFGNTIYF. The CDR3 DNA sequence: TGCGCCAGCAGCTTGACAGGGTTTGGAAACACCATATATTTT.

A few counts support this clone. The rearrangement links TRBV3-1 (or the pseudogene TRBV3-2) to TRBJ2-1, with TRBD2 matching over 11 bases. CDR1 is LGHDT, CDR2 YNNKEL, per germline (reference sequence). V lost 1 base and J lost 6; bases outside the gene matches: 5. The CDR3 sequence is 16 residues long. CDR3 DNA sequence: TGTGCCAGCAGCCAAGCAACTAGCGGGAGAGGCAATGAGCAGTTCTTC. It is translated as CASSQATSGRGNEQFF.

The chain carries TRBV6-5 and TRBJ2-3, with D uncertain. CDR3 length: 12 amino acids. Germline values: CDR1 MNHEY, CDR2 SVGAGI. V was trimmed by 6 bases and J by 4 bases, leaving 8 bases between them. For the CDR3, the DNA is TGTGCCAGCAGGGAGACCGCAGATACGCAGTATTTT. Translating it yields CASRETADTQYF.

This rearrangement joins TRBV7-9 to TRBJ2-3, with D maybe TRBD1 (5 bases). This CDR3 is built from 16 residues. The V end was cut by 1 base, the J end by 2 bases, with 13 bases between. From germline, CDR1 is SEHNR and CDR2 FQNEAQ (reference sequence). CDR3 nucleotide sequence: TGTGCCAGCAGCTTAGGAGTTAGCAGGGACACAGATACGCAGTATTTT. It is translated as CASSLGVSRDTDTQYF.

This chain joins TRBV6-2 or TRBV6-3 and TRBJ2-7; TRBD1 matches 12 bases. The germline gives CDR1 MNHEY, CDR2 SVGEGT. After removal of 4 bases from V and 11 bases from J, the junction contained 9 bases not matched to a gene. The CDR3 covers 14 residues. The DNA for the CDR3 is TGTGCCAGCAGTTCCTTGGGACAGGGGGCGACGGAGTACTTC. Residues: CASSSLGQGATEYF.

This clone was observed a handful of times. Other DNA sequences of this sample code for an identical CDR3. The chain uses TRBV29-1 and TRBJ1-5; TRBD1 might be the D (5 bases). The CDR3 is 13 residues long. From germline, CDR1 is SQVTM and CDR2 ANQGSEA. Trimming took 4 bases from V and 0 from J, leaving 7 bases between them. Here the CDR3 DNA reads TGCAGCGTTGGACAGAATAGCAATCAGCCCCAGCATTTT. Translation gives CSVGQNSNQPQHF.

J is TRBJ2-2 and V is TRBV5-1; 8 nucleotides line up with TRBD1. V gave up 0 bases and J gave up 0 bases; unmatched junction bases: 1. The germline CDR1 and CDR2 sequences are SGHRS and YFSETQ. CDR3 size: 16 residues. The CDR3 here is CASSLGDRSNTGELFF. The CDR3 DNA is TGCGCCAGCAGCTTGGGGGACAGGTCGAACACCGGGGAGCTGTTTTTT. Filled out from reference TRBV5-1 and TRBJ2-2, the complete variable domain reads KAGVTQTPRYLIKTRGQQVTLSCSPISGHRSVSWYQQTPGQGLQFLFEYFSETQRNKGNFPGRFSGRQFSNSRSEMNVSTLELGDSALYLCASSLGDRSNTGELFFGEGSRLTVL.

The CDR3 DNA reads as TGCGCCAGCAGCCAAGATAAGCGTGAGGGGGCAGGTGGCTACACCTTC. The encoded protein is CASSQDKREGAGGYTF. The chain employs TRBV4-1 and TRBJ1-2; 7 bases line up with TRBD1. Germline V gene data show CDR1 as MGHRA and CDR2 as YSYEKL. The junction had 11 bases not matched to a gene; V was cut back by 0 bases and J by 7 bases. The CDR3 covers 16 residues.

The gene calls are TRBV4-3 and TRBJ1-1; D unresolved. The V end was cut by 1 base, the J end by 0 bases, with 9 bases between. Germline V gene data show CDR1 as LGHNA and CDR2 as YSLEER. There are 15 residues in the CDR3. CDR3 sequence (DNA): TGCGCCAGCAGCCAAGGTCCGGTAATGAACACTGAAGCTTTCTTT. Translation gives CASSQGPVMNTEAFF.

This sequence joins TRBV9 and TRBJ2-7; 9 bases are shared with TRBD2. The CDR3 runs to 14 residues. The V segment lost 3 bases and the J segment 5 bases; nucleotides outside the gene matches: 6. Germline V gene sequence: CDR1 SGDLS, CDR2 YYNGEE. The CDR3 nucleotides read TGTGCCAGCAGCGGGGTGCTAGCGGGAAACGAGCAGTACTTC. Encoded protein: CASSGVLAGNEQYF.

The rearrangement links TRBV25-1 to TRBJ2-5; possibly TRBD1 for D (5 bases). Germline V gives CDR1 MGHDK, CDR2 SYGVNS. This CDR3 is 11 amino acids long. Deletions cut 3 bases from V and 6 bases from J, with 5 bases between. CDR3 in DNA: TGTGCCAGCAGTGAGGGGCAGACCCAGTACTTC. Its translation is CASSEGQTQYF.

The chain uses TRBV4-3 and TRBJ2-3, with TRBD2 matching 9 bases. From germline, CDR1 is LGHNA and CDR2 YSLEER. With V trimmed by 3 bases and J by 0 bases, 16 bases remained unmatched. The CDR3 has 20 amino acids. The CDR3 is CASSQTSGSFQLTSTDTQYF. The CDR3 DNA sequence: TGCGCCAGCAGCCAGACTAGCGGAAGCTTTCAGTTAACTAGCACAGATACGCAGTATTTT.

The chain links TRBV27 to TRBJ2-5; 9 bases agree with TRBD2. This CDR3 region has 17 residues. V gave up 4 bases and J gave up 5 bases; unmatched junction bases: 14. The germline V gene encodes CDR1 MNHEY and CDR2 SMNVEV (reference sequence). The CDR3 DNA reads as TGTGCCAGCAGTTCTGGCGGGAGGGTGATGGGGGGGGAGACCCAGTACTTC. This gives the protein CASSSGGRVMGGETQYF.

The chain is built from TRBV5-1 and TRBJ2-4; 7 bases line up with TRBD2. The V and J ends lost 5 bases and 7 bases, in that order; junction bases with no gene match: 15. The length of the CDR3 is 16 residues. In germline, CDR1 is SGHRS, CDR2 YFSETQ. CDR3 sequence (DNA): TGCGCCAGCAGGAGGGAGGGCTCGGGATCATGGAACATTCAGTACTTC. This encodes CASRREGSGSWNIQYF. Based on the CDR3 plus reference TRBV5-1 and TRBJ2-4, the full variable domain is KAGVTQTPRYLIKTRGQQVTLSCSPISGHRSVSWYQQTPGQGLQFLFEYFSETQRNKGNFPGRFSGRQFSNSRSEMNVSTLELGDSALYLCASRREGSGSWNIQYFGAGTRLSVL.

The chain employs TRBV19 and TRBJ2-7; maybe TRBD2 (5 bases). CDR3 size: 18 residues. Germline V CDR1 and CDR2: LNHDA, SQIVND (reference sequence). The V gene lost 3 bases and the J gene lost 4 bases, with 25 bases spanning the gap. CDR3 loop: CASSINHFSGSFLYEQYF. In DNA, the CDR3 is TGTGCCAGTAGTATCAATCACTTCAGCGGCTCTTTTCTGTACGAGCAGTACTTC.

The V and J genes are TRBV4-3 and TRBJ2-7; TRBD1 aligns across 7 bases. The CDR3 contains 14 residues. Germline trimming cut 4 bases from V and 2 bases from J; bases unmatched to any gene: 5. Germline CDR1 is LGHNA and CDR2 is YSLEER. The CDR3 coding sequence is TGCGCCAGCAGCCGCACCGGGACAGCCTACGAGCAGTACTTC. This translates into CASSRTGTAYEQYF.

This chain links TRBV3-1 (or the pseudogene TRBV3-2) with TRBJ2-3; possibly TRBD2 for D (6 bases). CDR3 length: 15 amino acids. The germline gives CDR1 LGHDT, CDR2 YNNKEL (reference sequence). Deletions cut 4 bases from V and 6 bases from J, with 17 bases between. The CDR3 nucleotides read TGTGCCAGCAGCCCGGGACTCGCCAGCGTTGATACGCAGTATTTT. Its protein is CASSPGLASVDTQYF.

The rearrangement uses TRBV4-1 and TRBJ2-1; D perhaps matches TRBD1 (5 bases). This CDR3 comprises 15 residues. Trimming removed 0 bases from V and 9 bases from J, with 15 bases in between. Germline V CDR1 and CDR2: MGHRA, YSYEKL. The CDR3 DNA sequence: TGCGCCAGCAGCCAAGATCCAGCAGGGTCAGGTGAGCAGTTCTTC. As protein: CASSQDPAGSGEQFF.

CDR3 in amino acids: CASSLGPPRQGGYGYTF. For the CDR3, the DNA is TGTGCCAGCAGCTTAGGACCCCCTCGACAGGGAGGCTATGGCTACACCTTC. The chain employs TRBV7-2 and TRBJ1-2; 7 nucleotides agree with TRBD1. The CDR3 extends over 17 amino acids. Germline V lookup: CDR1 SGHTA, CDR2 FQGNSA. V gave up 1 base and J gave up 4 bases; unmatched junction bases: 12.